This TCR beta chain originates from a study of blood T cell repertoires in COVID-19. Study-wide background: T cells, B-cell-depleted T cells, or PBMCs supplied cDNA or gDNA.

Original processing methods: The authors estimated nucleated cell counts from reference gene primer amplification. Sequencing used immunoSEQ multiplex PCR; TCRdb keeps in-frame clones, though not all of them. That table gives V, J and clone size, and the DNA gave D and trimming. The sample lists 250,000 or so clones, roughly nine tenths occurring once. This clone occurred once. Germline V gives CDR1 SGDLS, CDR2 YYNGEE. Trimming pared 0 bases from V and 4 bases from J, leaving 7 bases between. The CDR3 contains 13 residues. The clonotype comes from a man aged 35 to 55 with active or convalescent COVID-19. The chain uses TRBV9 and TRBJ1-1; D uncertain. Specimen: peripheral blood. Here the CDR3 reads CASSVVGSTEAFF. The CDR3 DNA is TGTGCCAGCAGCGTAGTGGGCAGCACTGAAGCTTTCTTT.